Shown below are 17 T cell receptor beta chains from a single sample sequenced in a study of Tregs in tolerant kidney transplant recipients. TCRdb's copy holds only in-frame clones and misses some; the assay was immunoSEQ multiplex PCR. The sample consists of roughly 250,000 clones, about 86% of them appearing once. The sample was CD4+ T cells from blood. Receptors originate from a human donor in good health.

The CDR3: CASSGAGDNEKLFF. The CDR3 region has the DNA TGTGCCAGCAGCGGAGCAGGGGATAATGAAAAACTGTTTTTT. This chain links TRBV9 with TRBJ1-4; tentative D call: TRBD1 (6 bases). CDR1 and CDR2 (germline): SGDLS, YYNGEE. V lost 3 bases, J lost 4 bases, and 10 bases lay in between. The CDR3 is 14 amino acids.

V usage is TRBV2 and J usage is TRBJ1-5; D remains ambiguous. The V end lost 4 bases, the J end lost 6 bases, and 16 bases lay between the germline ends. This CDR3 spans 15 amino acids. Germline V gene lookup returns CDR1 SNHLY and CDR2 FYNNEI. The CDR3, as DNA: TGTGCCAGCAGTGGTGACATCTTAGTTGGTCAGCCCCAGCATTTT. It encodes CASSGDILVGQPQHF.

This clone was picked up a small number of times. CDR3 coding DNA: TGTGCCAGCAGCAATCCTCACGGACGTGTGGGGTCCTACGAGCAGTACTTC. The encoded protein is CASSNPHGRVGSYEQYF. The chain joins TRBV11-2 to TRBJ2-7, with D hard to call. Germline CDR1 SGHAT, CDR2 FQNNGV. Trimming took 5 bases from V and 1 from J, leaving 21 bases between them. The CDR3 spans 17 residues.

This chain links TRBV27 with TRBJ2-3; 7 bases fit TRBD2. This CDR3 spans 14 amino acids. Per the germline V gene, CDR1 is MNHEY and CDR2 is SMNVEV (reference sequence). V gave up 5 bases and J gave up 6 bases; unmatched junction bases: 8. CDR3 sequence: CASSKGLPSDTQYF. CDR3 coding DNA: TGTGCCAGCAGTAAGGGACTACCGTCGGATACGCAGTATTTT.

The rearrangement joins TRBV29-1 to TRBJ2-5; 10 bases line up with TRBD2. V lost 4 bases and J lost 4; bases outside the gene matches: 21. Germline V gene sequence: CDR1 SQVTM, CDR2 ANQGSEA. CDR3 length equals 19 residues. As DNA, the CDR3 is TGCAGCGTTGCCCGCCGAAGTAAGCGGGAGGGATTCGTTGGAGAGACCCAGTACTTC. Protein sequence: CSVARRSKREGFVGETQYF. Complete variable domain (other parts from reference TRBV29-1 and TRBJ2-5): SAVISQKPSRDICQRGTSLTIQCQVDSQVTMMFWYRQQPGQSLTLIATANQGSEATYESGFVIDKFPISRPNLTFSTLTVSNMSPEDSSIYLCSVARRSKREGFVGETQYFGPGTRLLVL.

The chain combines TRBV21-1 with TRBJ2-6. TRBV21-1 is recorded as a pseudogene. The CDR3 length is 18 residues. The CDR3 DNA is TGTGCCAGCAGCAAAGCGGGGATTACGGGCTCTGGGGCCAACGTCCTGACTTTC. This gives the protein CASSKAGITGSGANVLTF.

The gene calls are TRBV2 and TRBJ1-5; the D is unclear. The CDR3 length is 13 residues. CDR1 is SNHLY, CDR2 FYNNEI, per germline. Trimming pared 7 bases from V and 3 bases from J, leaving 10 bases between. The CDR3 region is CASKTNPNQPQHF. As DNA, the CDR3 is TGTGCCAGCAAAACCAACCCCAATCAGCCCCAGCATTTT.

Here the CDR3 reads CASSLGQILYEQYF. CDR3 bases: TGCGCCAGCAGCTTGGGACAGATCCTCTACGAGCAGTACTTC. The chain carries TRBV5-1 and TRBJ2-7; TRBD1 is a possible D gene (5 bases). Germline V lookup: CDR1 SGHRS, CDR2 YFSETQ. Trimming removed 0 bases at V and 3 bases at J, with 10 bases between. This CDR3 comprises 14 residues.

The chain recombines TRBV7-2 with TRBJ2-3; a weak D match, TRBD1 (6 bases). Germline-derived CDR1 and CDR2 are SGHTA and FQGNSA. The CDR3 has 12 residues. With 5 bases removed from V and 6 bases from J, the gap between germline ends came to 9 bases. The DNA of the CDR3 is TGTGCCAGCAGCAATAGGGGGGATACGCAGTATTTT. Its protein is CASSNRGDTQYF.

This sequence joins TRBV9 and TRBJ2-1, with TRBD2 matching 7 bases. Per germline, CDR1 SGDLS and CDR2 YYNGEE. The V gene end was trimmed by 0 bases and the J gene end by 5 bases; junction bases not matched to a gene: 8. The CDR3 contains 16 residues. The CDR3 sequence is CASSVEPGRSHNEQFF. CDR3 bases: TGTGCCAGCAGCGTAGAGCCCGGGAGGTCCCACAATGAGCAGTTCTTC. Full variable domain (remainder filled in from reference TRBV9 and TRBJ2-1): DSGVTQTPKHLITATGQRVTLRCSPRSGDLSVYWYQQSLDQGLQFLIQYYNGEERAKGNILERFSAQQFPDLHSELNLSSLELGDSALYFCASSVEPGRSHNEQFFGPGTRLTVL.

The rearrangement joins TRBV18 to TRBJ2-2; D possibly corresponds to TRBD1 (5 bases). The germline V gene has CDR1 KGHSH and CDR2 LQKENI. This CDR3 spans 16 amino acids. The germline V and J ends were trimmed by 3 bases and 2 bases, with 13 bases remaining between them. CDR3 protein: CASSPLGHGNTGELFF. CDR3 nucleotides: TGTGCCAGCTCACCCCTGGGGCACGGTAACACCGGGGAGCTGTTTTTT.

The V gene is TRBV2, the J gene TRBJ2-1; TRBD2 agrees at 7 bases. CDR3 length: 17 residues. The germline V gene has CDR1 SNHLY and CDR2 FYNNEI. The V gene end was trimmed by 5 bases and the J gene end by 0 bases; junction bases not matched to a gene: 10. The DNA of the CDR3 is TGTGCCAGCAGTCCCACTAGCGTTTCTAGCTCCTACAATGAGCAGTTCTTC. Translated: CASSPTSVSSSYNEQFF.

CDR3 residues: CASSEVLPATDTQYF. In nucleotides, the CDR3 is TGCGCCAGCAGTGAGGTCCTCCCAGCAACAGATACGCAGTATTTT. The V and J genes are TRBV10-2 and TRBJ2-3; D is unresolved. Trimming took off 2 bases at V and 3 bases at J, with 12 bases between the two ends. The CDR3 has 15 amino acids. From germline, CDR1 is WSHSY and CDR2 SAAADI.

J is TRBJ1-5 and V is TRBV2; unclear D gene. The CDR3 loop spans 14 amino acids. The germline CDR1 and CDR2 sequences are SNHLY and FYNNEI. V was pared by 1 base and J by 7 bases, with 11 bases between. The CDR3 here is CASSEELGNQPQHF. CDR3 in DNA: TGTGCCAGCAGTGAAGAACTGGGTAACCAGCCCCAGCATTTT.

The J gene is TRBJ2-1, the V gene TRBV6-1; 7 bases line up with TRBD2. Trimming cost V 1 base and J 5 bases; bases outside gene matches: 8. The V gene's germline CDR1 is MNHNS and CDR2 SASEGT. CDR3 size: 16 residues. CDR3 DNA sequence: TGTGCCAGCAGTGAAGTCGTCGGGGGGAGCGACAATGAGCAGTTCTTC. This codes for CASSEVVGGSDNEQFF.

The chain combines TRBV7-3 with TRBJ2-1; D may be TRBD1 or TRBD2 (5 bases each). The CDR3 consists of 13 residues. Germline values: CDR1 SGHTA, CDR2 FQGTGA. V was pared by 5 bases and J by 2 bases, with 7 bases between. The CDR3 DNA reads as TGTGCCAGCAGCGGGGGAGCCTACAATGAGCAGTTCTTC. This sequence encodes CASSGGAYNEQFF.

A note on this clone: This same CDR3 is encoded by further DNA sequences in the sample. The chain is built from TRBV5-1 and TRBJ2-2; 7 positions agree with TRBD1. The ends lost 3 bases at V and 0 bases at J; junction bases unmatched: 2. The CDR3 spans 15 residues. Per germline, CDR1 SGHRS and CDR2 YFSETQ. CDR3 residues: CASSSGTANTGELFF. DNA for the CDR3: TGCGCCAGCAGCTCCGGGACAGCGAACACCGGGGAGCTGTTTTTT.